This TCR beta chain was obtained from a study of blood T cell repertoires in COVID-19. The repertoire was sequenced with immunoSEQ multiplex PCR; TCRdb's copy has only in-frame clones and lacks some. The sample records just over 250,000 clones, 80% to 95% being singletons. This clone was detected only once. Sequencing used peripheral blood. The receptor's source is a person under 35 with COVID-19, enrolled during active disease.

Here the CDR3 DNA reads TGCAGCGTTGGAGGGGGCGGCGAGCAGTACTTC. This encodes CSVGGGGEQYF. The chain joins TRBV29-1 to TRBJ2-7; TRBD1 aligns across 7 bases. Germline lookup yields CDR1 SQVTM and CDR2 ANQGSEA. The V and J ends lost 4 bases and 6 bases, in that order; junction bases with no gene match: 3. The CDR3 is 11 amino acids.